The 28 T cell receptor beta chains presented below share a single source sample, sequenced in a study of cytomegalovirus exposure and HLA in healthy donors. The primer mix had 60 Vbeta and 13 Jbeta primers. Data came from immunoSEQ multiplex PCR; TCRdb stores just in-frame clones and leaves some out. The data show about 160,000 clones, about 80% seen once. Sample: PBMCs. These receptors all stem from a man aged 25 to 40 in good health and CMV-seronegative.

The V gene is TRBV7-2, the J gene TRBJ1-5, with 9 bases identical to TRBD1. The ends lost 3 bases at V and 2 bases at J; junction bases unmatched: 2. The CDR3 consists of 15 residues. The germline gives CDR1 SGHTA, CDR2 FQGNSA. The CDR3 coding sequence is TGTGCCAGCAGCTTCCGGACAGGGGGCAATCAGCCCCAGCATTTT. Protein sequence: CASSFRTGGNQPQHF.

This clone was recorded a few times. V and J are TRBV10-1 and TRBJ2-1; 10 nucleotides line up with TRBD2. Per the germline V gene, CDR1 is WNHNN and CDR2 is SYGVQD (reference sequence). The ends lost 6 bases at V and 7 bases at J; junction bases unmatched: 3. This CDR3 contains 13 residues. CDR3 sequence reads: CASRASGRNEQFF. The DNA of the CDR3 is TGCGCCAGCAGGGCTAGCGGGAGAAATGAGCAGTTCTTC.

This chain joins TRBV19 and TRBJ1-1, with D possibly matching TRBD1 (5 bases). The V end was cut by 3 bases, the J end by 5 bases, with 13 bases between. The germline CDR1 and CDR2 sequences are LNHDA and SQIVND (reference sequence). This CDR3 comprises 14 residues. CDR3 coding DNA: TGTGCCAGTAGTATCACGGGGGTCGAAACTGAAGCTTTCTTT. It encodes CASSITGVETEAFF.

This sequence joins TRBV2 and TRBJ2-3; weak D call: TRBD1 (5 bases). From germline, CDR1 is SNHLY and CDR2 FYNNEI. Trimming left V 2 bases short and J 4 bases short, with 13 bases between. This CDR3 spans 15 amino acids. The DNA of the CDR3 is TGTGCCAGCAGTGAACAGGGTCAAGGGTCAGATACGCAGTATTTT. It yields the protein CASSEQGQGSDTQYF. The whole variable domain, filled in from reference TRBV2 and TRBJ2-3, reads EPEVTQTPSHQVTQMGQEVILRCVPISNHLYFYWYRQILGQKVEFLVSFYNNEISEKSEIFDDQFSVERPDGSNFTLKIRSTKLEDSAMYFCASSEQGQGSDTQYFGPGTRLTVL.

This chain connects TRBV25-1 to TRBJ2-7; D call uncertain. The germline V gene encodes CDR1 MGHDK and CDR2 SYGVNS. V was shortened by 4 bases and J by 3 bases, with 13 bases between the two germline ends. The CDR3 has 14 residues. This CDR3 reads CASSGFTGFYEQYF. The CDR3 DNA sequence: TGTGCCAGCAGTGGGTTTACCGGTTTCTACGAGCAGTACTTC.

The chain has TRBV6-5 and TRBJ1-4; tentative D call: TRBD1 (5 bases). CDR3 length: 13 amino acids. CDR1 is MNHEY and CDR2 is SVGAGI in the germline V gene. Trimming took off 10 bases at V and 4 bases at J, with 13 bases between the two ends. The CDR3 DNA reads as TGTGCCACCGGGGGGGGATTTAATGAAAAACTGTTTTTT. Protein product: CATGGGFNEKLFF.

The chain recombines TRBV27 with TRBJ2-1, with TRBD2 matching over 9 bases. J gave up 11 bases and V 4 bases, and 15 bases lay outside the gene matches. The CDR3 length is 16 residues. Looked up from germline, CDR1 is MNHEY and CDR2 is SMNVEV (reference sequence). The CDR3 DNA reads TGTGCCAGCAGTTACGCAGGCGCGGGGGGGCGTAATAAGCAGTTCTTC. This sequence encodes CASSYAGAGGRNKQFF.

The J gene is TRBJ1-5, the V gene TRBV7-9; 8 bases match TRBD1. The CDR3 loop spans 15 amino acids. Germline CDR1 and CDR2: SEHNR and FQNEAQ (reference sequence). Trimming at V came to 5 bases and at J to 3 bases, leaving 6 bases not matched to a gene. CDR3 residues: CASSHSGGLNQPQHF. The CDR3 DNA sequence: TGTGCCAGCAGCCATTCAGGGGGCCTCAATCAGCCCCAGCATTTT. Drawing the rest from reference TRBV7-9 and TRBJ1-5, the complete variable domain is DTGVSQNPRHKITKRGQNVTFRCDPISEHNRLYWYRQTLGQGPEFLTYFQNEAQLEKSRLLSDRFSAERPKGSFSTLEIQRTEQGDSAMYLCASSHSGGLNQPQHFGDGTRLSIL.

As to this clone: The junction and the germline gene differ at one end; a read error may be behind it. This chain joins TRBV7-7 and TRBJ2-2; 8 bases agree with TRBD1. Germline V CDR1 and CDR2: SSHAT, FNYEAQ (reference sequence). The CDR3 sequence is 15 residues long. CDR3 nucleotide sequence: TGTGCTAGCAGCTCTAGACAGGGGCCCACCGGGGAGCTGTTTTTT. As protein: CASSSRQGPTGELFF.

The chain has TRBV9 and TRBJ2-5, with D possibly being TRBD1 (5 bases). Germline values: CDR1 SGDLS, CDR2 YYNGEE. With 4 bases removed from V and 0 bases from J, the gap between germline ends came to 13 bases. The CDR3 spans 15 residues. The CDR3 DNA is TGTGCCAGCAGCCCAGTGGACACCCACCAAGAGACCCAGTACTTC. Translation: CASSPVDTHQETQYF.

The chain uses TRBV7-2 and TRBJ2-7, with no clear D. V gave up 3 bases and J gave up 0 bases, with 15 bases separating them. Looked up from germline, CDR1 is SGHTA and CDR2 is FQGNSA. The CDR3 spans 16 residues. CDR3 DNA: TGTGCCAGCAGCTTGAATCCGGGTTCCAGCTCCTACGAGCAGTACTTC. Its translation is CASSLNPGSSSYEQYF.

This sequence joins TRBV30 and TRBJ2-7, with 9 bases that match TRBD1. The CDR3 consists of 13 residues. V trimming: 5 bases; J trimming: 0 bases; junction bases outside the gene matches: 2. Germline CDR1 is GTSNPN and CDR2 is SVGIG (reference sequence). The CDR3 DNA is TGTGCCTGGGGACAGGGGCACTCCTACGAGCAGTACTTC. Translated, it gives CAWGQGHSYEQYF.

V and J are TRBV19 and TRBJ2-5, with D unresolved. Trimming took 6 bases from V and 5 from J, leaving 10 bases between them. The CDR3 runs to 12 residues. Germline loops: CDR1 LNHDA, CDR2 SQIVND (reference sequence). The CDR3 nucleotides are TGTGCCAGTAGCACGGCCGGGGAGACCCAGTACTTC. Translation: CASSTAGETQYF. Full variable domain (remainder filled in from reference TRBV19 and TRBJ2-5): DGGITQSPKYLFRKEGQNVTLSCEQNLNHDAMYWYRQDPGQGLRLIYYSQIVNDFQKGDIAEGYSVSREKKESFPLTVTSAQKNPTAFYLCASSTAGETQYFGPGTRLLVL.

The V and J genes are TRBV7-9 and TRBJ2-3, with 7 bases lining up with TRBD1. This CDR3 spans 13 amino acids. The germline CDR1 and CDR2 sequences are SEHNR and FQNEAQ (reference sequence). V trimming: 0 bases; J trimming: 9 bases; junction bases outside the gene matches: 3. Here the CDR3 DNA reads TGTGCCAGCAGCTTAGCGGACAGGCGAACGCAGTATTTT. Protein product: CASSLADRRTQYF.

The chain uses TRBV4-3 and TRBJ1-4, with TRBD1 matching 10 bases. J was trimmed by 6 bases and V by 1 base; bases with no gene match: 5. The CDR3 sequence is 16 residues long. The germline CDR1 and CDR2 sequences are LGHNA and YSLEER. The CDR3 loop is CASSQAAGTGDEKLFF. DNA of the CDR3: TGCGCCAGCAGCCAAGCCGCAGGGACAGGGGATGAAAAACTGTTTTTT.

CDR3 amino acids: CASRGSSGGERTQYF. CDR3 coding DNA: TGTGCCAGTAGGGGGAGTAGCGGGGGGGAAAGGACGCAGTATTTT. This chain uses TRBV19 with TRBJ2-3; 11 bases map to TRBD2. CDR3 length: 15 residues. Germline lookup yields CDR1 LNHDA and CDR2 SQIVND (reference sequence). Germline trimming cut 6 bases from V and 9 bases from J; bases unmatched to any gene: 11.

The gene calls are TRBV28 and TRBJ1-2; a weak D match, TRBD1 (5 bases). This CDR3 has 13 amino acids. Per germline, CDR1 MDHEN and CDR2 SYDVKM. Trimming stripped 10 bases from V and 3 bases from J, with 15 bases between. The CDR3 coding sequence is TGTGCCACTCGACGCGGGGGGGACTATGGCTACACCTTC. It specifies CATRRGGDYGYTF.

The chain joins TRBV10-3 to TRBJ2-6, with TRBD2 as a possible D gene (5 bases). Trimming removed 6 bases from V and 4 bases from J, with 10 bases in between. CDR3 length: 14 residues. Looked up from germline, CDR1 is ENHRY and CDR2 is SYGVKD. The CDR3 nucleotides are TGTGCCATCAGCTCTAGCCCCGGGGCCAACGTCCTGACTTTC. As protein: CAISSSPGANVLTF.

The genes are TRBV7-3 and TRBJ2-2; 10 bases agree with TRBD2. J lost 1 base, V lost 9 bases, and 2 bases had no gene match. Germline CDR1 SGHTA, CDR2 FQGTGA. The CDR3 is 14 residues long. The CDR3 spells CASRTSGNTGELFF. CDR3 nucleotides: TGTGCCAGTCGGACTAGCGGGAACACCGGGGAGCTGTTTTTT.

V and J are TRBV5-6 and TRBJ1-1; the D is unclear. From germline, CDR1 is SGHDT and CDR2 YYEEEE. The length of the CDR3 is 11 residues. V was trimmed by 5 bases and J by 2 bases, leaving 4 bases between them. The DNA for the CDR3 is TGTGCCAGCAGTGTAAACACTGAAGCTTTCTTT. The encoded protein is CASSVNTEAFF. Filled out from reference TRBV5-6 and TRBJ1-1, the complete variable domain reads DAGVTQSPTHLIKTRGQQVTLRCSPKSGHDTVSWYQQALGQGPQFIFQYYEEEERQRGNFPDRFSGHQFPNYSSELNVNALLLGDSALYLCASSVNTEAFFGQGTRLTVV.

CDR3 amino acids: CASSKSGGLLNSEQYF. CDR3 DNA sequence: TGTGCCAGTAGTAAGTCAGGGGGGTTATTAAATAGCGAGCAGTACTTC. The V gene is TRBV19, the J gene TRBJ2-7; possible D gene TRBD1, 7 bases. Germline CDR1 reads LNHDA; CDR2 reads SQIVND (reference sequence). The CDR3 consists of 16 residues. V gave up 4 bases and J gave up 6 bases, with 22 bases separating them.

Of note for this clone: At one end the junction does not follow the germline gene, possibly because of a read error. V usage is TRBV7-2 and J usage is TRBJ2-3; TRBD2 agrees at 11 bases. This CDR3 is 14 amino acids long. CDR1 SGHTA and CDR2 FQGNSA come from the germline V gene. CDR3 in DNA: TGTGCCAGCAGGTTAGCGGGAGGGCCGGATACGCAGTATTTT. As protein: CASRLAGGPDTQYF.

This rearrangement joins TRBV6-5 to TRBJ2-1, with TRBD2 matching over 8 bases. The CDR3 sequence is 15 residues long. V shed 2 bases, J shed 5 bases, and the junction held 5 bases outside the gene matches. Looked up from germline, CDR1 is MNHEY and CDR2 is SVGAGI. This CDR3 is CASSYGQRENNEQFF. CDR3 coding DNA: TGTGCCAGCAGTTACGGCCAGCGGGAGAACAATGAGCAGTTCTTC.

V is TRBV19 and J is TRBJ2-6; D is unclear. Germline V gene sequence: CDR1 LNHDA, CDR2 SQIVND (reference sequence). The CDR3 runs to 17 residues. The germline V and J ends were trimmed by 0 bases and 0 bases, with 9 bases remaining between them. Here the CDR3 DNA reads TGTGCCAGTAGTATAGACAGCCGCGGCTCTGGGGCCAACGTCCTGACTTTC. It encodes CASSIDSRGSGANVLTF.

The rearrangement joins TRBV5-8 to TRBJ2-3, with a weak D call TRBD2 (5 bases). The CDR3 spans 15 residues. CDR1 and CDR2 (germline): SGHTS, YDEGEE. The V end lost 4 bases, the J end lost 5 bases, and 17 bases lay between the germline ends. CDR3 region: CASSHNTRNLDTQYF. In DNA form, the CDR3 reads TGTGCCAGCAGCCATAATACTAGAAACCTAGATACGCAGTATTTT. The complete variable domain, with remaining parts taken from reference TRBV5-8 and TRBJ2-3, reads EAGVTQSPTHLIKTRGQQATLRCSPISGHTSVYWYQQALGLGLQFLLWYDEGEERNRGNFPPRFSGRQFPNYSSELNVNALELEDSALYLCASSHNTRNLDTQYFGPGTRLTVL.

V usage is TRBV4-1 and J usage is TRBJ1-1; D gene ambiguous. With 1 base removed from V and 0 bases from J, the gap between germline ends came to 18 bases. In germline, CDR1 is MGHRA, CDR2 YSYEKL. This CDR3 has 18 amino acids. The CDR3 loop is CASSQARGEIKLNTEAFF. In DNA, the CDR3 is TGCGCCAGCAGCCAAGCCCGTGGGGAGATAAAACTGAACACTGAAGCTTTCTTT.

The chain employs TRBV30 and TRBJ1-1; possibly TRBD1 for D (5 bases). The CDR3 totals 12 residues. Germline CDR1 is GTSNPN and CDR2 is SVGIG (reference sequence). The V gene lost 3 bases and the J gene lost 2 bases, with 7 bases spanning the gap. In DNA form, the CDR3 reads TGTGCCTGGAGCGACAGTAACACTGAAGCTTTCTTT. Protein sequence: CAWSDSNTEAFF.

This chain joins TRBV4-1 and TRBJ2-7, with 9 bases lining up with TRBD1. With V trimmed by 0 bases and J by 3 bases, 6 bases remained unmatched. The CDR3 has 16 amino acids. CDR1 is MGHRA and CDR2 is YSYEKL in the germline V gene. Written as DNA, the CDR3 is TGCGCCAGCAGCCAAGATCCCGGGACAGGGTTCTACGAGCAGTACTTC. Protein: CASSQDPGTGFYEQYF.